The clone carrying this TCR beta chain was picked up a small number of times. The entry originates in a study of cytomegalovirus exposure and HLA in healthy donors. It was with 60 Vbeta and 13 Jbeta primers that the PCR ran. Clones were sequenced by immunoSEQ multiplex PCR, and TCRdb holds only the in-frame ones, with some missing. This sample has 95,000 to 100,000 clones, with around 80% found just once. The sequenced sample consisted of PBMCs. The sequence was obtained from a woman aged 55-70 years in good health and CMV-seronegative.

The CDR3 coding sequence is TGTGCCAGCTCACCCCAGATGGGGACAGGGGGCTATGGCTACACCTTC. As protein: CASSPQMGTGGYGYTF. The chain links TRBV18 to TRBJ1-2, with 11 bases matching TRBD1. This CDR3 is built from 16 residues. J lost 4 bases, V lost 3 bases, and 7 bases had no gene match. Germline loops: CDR1 KGHSH, CDR2 LQKENI.